This entry describes one T cell receptor (beta chain). As yet, its antigen is unknown. Only in-frame clones appear in the TCRdb table, and some are missing; sequencing was by immunoSEQ multiplex PCR. The data hold some 110,000 clones, with 88% observed a single time. These data are taken from a study of T cell responses to AZD1222 COVID-19 vaccine. Whole-study findings and limits: Donors in the cohort were predominantly white British and more often female, and clonal diversity was possibly underestimated. Close to half of all spike-specific TCRs reportedly target regions of the variants that are unmutated.

Between the trimmed V and J ends, which lost 6 bases and 9 bases, there was a span of 11 bases. From germline, CDR1 is MRHNA and CDR2 SNTAGT. The CDR3 extends over 11 amino acids. This material consisted of peripheral blood, taken on day 0 of AZD1222 vaccination. The receptor was isolated from an adult in good health. The rearrangement uses TRBV6-4 and TRBJ1-2; D remains ambiguous. The CDR3 bases are TGTGCCAGCAGAGTAGACCCCCGCTACACCTTC. It is translated as CASRVDPRYTF.